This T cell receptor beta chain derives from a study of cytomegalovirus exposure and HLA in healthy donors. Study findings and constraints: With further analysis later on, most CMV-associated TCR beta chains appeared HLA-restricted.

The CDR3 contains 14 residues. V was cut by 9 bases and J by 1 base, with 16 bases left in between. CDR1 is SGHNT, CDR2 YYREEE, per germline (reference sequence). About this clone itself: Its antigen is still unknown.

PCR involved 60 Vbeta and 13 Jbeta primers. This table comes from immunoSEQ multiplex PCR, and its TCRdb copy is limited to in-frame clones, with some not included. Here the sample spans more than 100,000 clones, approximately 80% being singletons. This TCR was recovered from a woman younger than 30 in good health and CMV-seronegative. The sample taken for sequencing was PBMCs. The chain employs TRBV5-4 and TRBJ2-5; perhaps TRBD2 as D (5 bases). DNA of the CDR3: TGTGCCACCGGTCTTCCTAGCTTCCAAGAGACCCAGTACTTC. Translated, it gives CATGLPSFQETQYF.